The rows below give T cell receptor beta chains drawn from one sample of a study of resident and recirculating memory T cells in vitiligo. Sequencing used immunoSEQ multiplex PCR; TCRdb keeps in-frame clones, though not all of them. The data contain approximately 69,000 clones, 91% of them seen just once; the ten biggest clones take up over 4%. The sequencing input was blood. The receptors were gathered from a male donor with vitiligo. Each CDR3 is given with its conserved first and last residue. The D gene is left open where the match is weak. Clone size is not always given. Where it is, it says once, few, many or a class for expanded clones.

d_call j_call v_call clone_size cdr3_nt cdr3_aa
TRBD2 TRBJ2-7 TRBV5-1 once TGCGCCAGCAGCTTGGTGCTAGCGGGGGGCTACGAGCAGTACTTC CASSLVLAGGYEQYF
. TRBJ2-5 TRBV6-1 . TGTGCCAGCAGTGAAATTGCCCTCCCAGGAGAGACCCAGTACTTC CASSEIALPGETQYF
TRBD1 TRBJ2-1 TRBV6-6 . TGTGCCAGCAGTTGGGACAGGGGGCCGTATGAGCAGTTCTTC CASSWDRGPYEQFF
. TRBJ1-1 TRBV6-6 . TGTGCCAGCAGTTCTACAGGTTTTCAGGCTTTCTTT CASSSTGFQAFF
TRBD1 TRBJ1-1 TRBV19 . TGTGCCAGTAGTATCCGGACAGGGTTGAACACTGAAGCTTTCTTT CASSIRTGLNTEAFF
. TRBJ2-2 TRBV9 . TGTGCCAGCAGCGAGTTCAGGGTTGCCGGGGAGCTGTTTTTT CASSEFRVAGELFF
. TRBJ2-2 TRBV4-3 . TGCGCCAGCAGCCAAGATCCGAGTGGCGGCCGGGAGCTGTTTTTT CASSQDPSGGRELFF
TRBD1 TRBJ1-5 TRBV2 . TGTGCCAGCAGCTTGGACAGGGGCAATCAGCCCCAGCATTTT CASSLDRGNQPQHF
. TRBJ2-2 TRBV4-1 . TGCGCCAGCAGCTTCCGGGGGAGGGGGAGCATCACCGGGGAGCTGTTTTTT CASSFRGRGSITGELFF
. TRBJ1-5 TRBV9 . TGTGCCAGCAGCGTAGAGGGCAGGGATGATCAGCCCCAGCATTTT CASSVEGRDDQPQHF
. TRBJ2-7 TRBV5-1 once TGCGCCAGCAGCTCTATTTTGCAGGGCCCCTACGAGCAGTACTTC CASSSILQGPYEQYF
. TRBJ1-2 TRBV28 . TGTGCCAGCAGTTTATGGCAGGAAAGCTATGGCTACACCTTC CASSLWQESYGYTF